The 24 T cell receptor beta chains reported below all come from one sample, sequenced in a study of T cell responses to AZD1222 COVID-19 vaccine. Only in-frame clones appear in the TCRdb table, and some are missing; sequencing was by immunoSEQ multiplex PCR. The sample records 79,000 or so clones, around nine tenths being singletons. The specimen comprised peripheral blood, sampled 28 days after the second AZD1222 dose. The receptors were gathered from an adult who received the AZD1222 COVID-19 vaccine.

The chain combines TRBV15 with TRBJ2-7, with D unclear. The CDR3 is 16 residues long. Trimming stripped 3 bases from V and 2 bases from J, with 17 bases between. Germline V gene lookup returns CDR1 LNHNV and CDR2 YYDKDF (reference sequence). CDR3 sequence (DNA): TGTGCCACCAGCAGGTGGTCCAGCGCAAACCCCTACGAGCAGTACTTC. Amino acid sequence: CATSRWSSANPYEQYF.

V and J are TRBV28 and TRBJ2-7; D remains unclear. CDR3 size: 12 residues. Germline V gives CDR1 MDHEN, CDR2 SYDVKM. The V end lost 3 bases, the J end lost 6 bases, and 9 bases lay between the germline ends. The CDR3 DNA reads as TGTGCCAGCAGTTTGCCTCTTCGCGAGCAGTACGTC. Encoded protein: CASSLPLREQYV.

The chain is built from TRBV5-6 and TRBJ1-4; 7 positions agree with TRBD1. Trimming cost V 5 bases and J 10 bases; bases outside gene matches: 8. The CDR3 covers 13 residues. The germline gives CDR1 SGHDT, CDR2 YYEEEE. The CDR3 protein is CASSQDRVGKLFF. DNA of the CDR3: TGTGCCAGCAGTCAAGACAGGGTCGGAAAACTGTTTTTT.

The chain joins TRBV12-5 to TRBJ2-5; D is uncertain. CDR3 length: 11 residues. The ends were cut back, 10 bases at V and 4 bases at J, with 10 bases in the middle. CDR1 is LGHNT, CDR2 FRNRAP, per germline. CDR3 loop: CATGYLETQYF. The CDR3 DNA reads TGTGCTACCGGTTACTTAGAGACCCAGTACTTC.

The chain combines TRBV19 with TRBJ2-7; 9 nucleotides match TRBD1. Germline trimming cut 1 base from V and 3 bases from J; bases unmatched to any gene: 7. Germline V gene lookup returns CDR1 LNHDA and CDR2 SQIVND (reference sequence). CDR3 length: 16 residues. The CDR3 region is CASSIVRRDRVYEQYV. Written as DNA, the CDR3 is TGTGCCAGTAGTATAGTTCGGCGGGACAGGGTCTACGAGCAGTACGTC.

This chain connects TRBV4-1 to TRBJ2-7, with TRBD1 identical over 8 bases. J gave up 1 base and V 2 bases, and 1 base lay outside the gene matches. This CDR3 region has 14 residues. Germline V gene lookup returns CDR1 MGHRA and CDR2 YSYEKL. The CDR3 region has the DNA TGCGCCAGCAGCCAAAGACAGGGGTCCTACGAGCAGTACTTC. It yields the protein CASSQRQGSYEQYF.

The CDR3 protein is CASSQAQGMNTEAFF. Written as DNA, the CDR3 is TGCGCCAGCAGCCAAGCCCAGGGTATGAACACTGAAGCTTTCTTT. The rearrangement uses TRBV4-1 and TRBJ1-1; tentative D call: TRBD1 (5 bases). Germline V gene data show CDR1 as MGHRA and CDR2 as YSYEKL. With 1 base removed from V and 0 bases from J, the gap between germline ends came to 9 bases. The CDR3 contains 15 residues.

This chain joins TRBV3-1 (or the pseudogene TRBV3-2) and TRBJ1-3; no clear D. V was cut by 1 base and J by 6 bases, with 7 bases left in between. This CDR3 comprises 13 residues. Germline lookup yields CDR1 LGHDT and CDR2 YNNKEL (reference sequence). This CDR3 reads CASSQVAENTIYF. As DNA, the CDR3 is TGTGCCAGCAGCCAAGTGGCGGAAAACACCATATATTTT.

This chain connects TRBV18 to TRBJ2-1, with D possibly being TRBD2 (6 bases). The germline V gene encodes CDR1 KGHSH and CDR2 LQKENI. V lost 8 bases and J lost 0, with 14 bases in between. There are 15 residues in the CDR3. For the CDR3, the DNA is TGTGCCAGCCACAAGGGACTTCCCTCCTACAATGAGCAGTTCTTC. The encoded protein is CASHKGLPSYNEQFF.

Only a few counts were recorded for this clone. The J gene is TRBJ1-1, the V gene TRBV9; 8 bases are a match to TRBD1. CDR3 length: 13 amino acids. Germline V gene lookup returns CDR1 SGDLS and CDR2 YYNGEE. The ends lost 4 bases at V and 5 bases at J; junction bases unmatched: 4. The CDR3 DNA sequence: TGTGCCAGCAGCATACAGGGGGGTACTGAAGCTTTCTTT. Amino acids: CASSIQGGTEAFF.

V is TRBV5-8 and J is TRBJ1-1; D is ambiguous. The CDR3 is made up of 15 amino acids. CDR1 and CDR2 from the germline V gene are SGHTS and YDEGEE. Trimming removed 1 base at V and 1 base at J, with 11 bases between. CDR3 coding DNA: TGTGCCAGCAGCTTGACGTCACGCGCGAACACTGAAGCTTTCTTT. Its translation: CASSLTSRANTEAFF.

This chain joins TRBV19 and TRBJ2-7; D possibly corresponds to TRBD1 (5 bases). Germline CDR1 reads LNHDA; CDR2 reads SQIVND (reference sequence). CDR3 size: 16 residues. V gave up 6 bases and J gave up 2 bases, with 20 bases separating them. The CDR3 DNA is TGTGCCAGTAGGGGAAGTCCCCGACAGCCACCCTACGAGCAGTACTTC. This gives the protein CASRGSPRQPPYEQYF.

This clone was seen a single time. The CDR3 bases are TGTGCCAGCAGCGTATGGGGGCAAAAAGAGACCCAGTACTTC. Translating it yields CASSVWGQKETQYF. V is TRBV9 and J is TRBJ2-5, with D tentatively TRBD1 (6 bases). With 1 base removed from V and 3 bases from J, the gap between germline ends came to 10 bases. The CDR3 spans 14 residues. The germline V gene encodes CDR1 SGDLS and CDR2 YYNGEE.

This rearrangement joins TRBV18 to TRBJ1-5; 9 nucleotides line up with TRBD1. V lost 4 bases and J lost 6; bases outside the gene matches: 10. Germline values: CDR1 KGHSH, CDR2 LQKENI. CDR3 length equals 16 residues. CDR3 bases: TGTGCCAGCTCACGTTCGGGACAGGGAGACCGTCAGCCCCAGCATTTT. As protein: CASSRSGQGDRQPQHF. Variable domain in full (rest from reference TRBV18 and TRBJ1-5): NAGVMQNPRHLVRRRGQEARLRCSPMKGHSHVYWYRQLPEEGLKFMVYLQKENIIDESGMPKERFSAEFPKEGPSILRIQQVVRGDSAAYFCASSRSGQGDRQPQHFGDGTRLSIL.

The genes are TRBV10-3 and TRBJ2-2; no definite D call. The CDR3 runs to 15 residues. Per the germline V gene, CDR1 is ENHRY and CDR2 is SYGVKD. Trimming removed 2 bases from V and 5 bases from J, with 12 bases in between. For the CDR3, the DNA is TGTGCCATCAGTGAGCACCCGGTACGGACCGGGGAGCTGTTTTTT. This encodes CAISEHPVRTGELFF.

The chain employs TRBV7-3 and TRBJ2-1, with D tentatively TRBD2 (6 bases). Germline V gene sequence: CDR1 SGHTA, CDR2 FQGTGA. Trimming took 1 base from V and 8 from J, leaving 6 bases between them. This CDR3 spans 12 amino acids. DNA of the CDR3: TGTGCCAGCAGCTTAAGGGGGGATGAGCAGTTCTTC. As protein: CASSLRGDEQFF. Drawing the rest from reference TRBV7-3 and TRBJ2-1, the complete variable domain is GAGVSQTPSNKVTEKGKYVELRCDPISGHTALYWYRQSLGQGPEFLIYFQGTGAADDSGLPNDRFFAVRPEGSVSTLKIQRTERGDSAVYLCASSLRGDEQFFGPGTRLTVL.

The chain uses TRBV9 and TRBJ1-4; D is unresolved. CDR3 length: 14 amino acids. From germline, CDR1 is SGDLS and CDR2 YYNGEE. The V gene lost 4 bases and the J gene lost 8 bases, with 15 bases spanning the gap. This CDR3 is CASSPRVLSEKLFF. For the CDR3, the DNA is TGTGCCAGCAGCCCTCGGGTTTTATCGGAAAAACTGTTTTTT.

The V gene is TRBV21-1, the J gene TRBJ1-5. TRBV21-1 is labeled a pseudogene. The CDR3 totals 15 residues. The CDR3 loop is CASSTGSQYNQPQHF. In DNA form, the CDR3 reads TGTGCCAGCAGCACAGGGAGTCAGTACAATCAGCCCCAGCATTTT.

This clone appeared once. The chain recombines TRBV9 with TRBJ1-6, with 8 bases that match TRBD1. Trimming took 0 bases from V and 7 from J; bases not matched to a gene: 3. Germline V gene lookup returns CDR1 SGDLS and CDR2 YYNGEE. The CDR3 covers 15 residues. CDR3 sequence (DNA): TGTGCCAGCAGCGTAGGGAACAGGGGGAATTCACCCCTCCACTTT. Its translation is CASSVGNRGNSPLHF.

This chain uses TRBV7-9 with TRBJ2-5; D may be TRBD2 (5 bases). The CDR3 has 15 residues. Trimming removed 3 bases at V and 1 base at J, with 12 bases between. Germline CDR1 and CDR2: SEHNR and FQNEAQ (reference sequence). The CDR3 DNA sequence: TGTGCCAGCAGCTTGGAAGGGAGCAGCCAAGAGACCCAGTACTTC. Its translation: CASSLEGSSQETQYF. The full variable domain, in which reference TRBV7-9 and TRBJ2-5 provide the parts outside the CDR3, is DTGVSQNPRHKITKRGQNVTFRCDPISEHNRLYWYRQTLGQGPEFLTYFQNEAQLEKSRLLSDRFSAERPKGSFSTLEIQRTEQGDSAMYLCASSLEGSSQETQYFGPGTRLLVL.

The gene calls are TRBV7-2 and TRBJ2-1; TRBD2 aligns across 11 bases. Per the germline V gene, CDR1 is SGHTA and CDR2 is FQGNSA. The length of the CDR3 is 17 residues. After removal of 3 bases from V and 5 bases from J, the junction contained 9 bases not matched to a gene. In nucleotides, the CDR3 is TGTGCCAGCAGCTTGGAGGGGGGACTAGCGGTTCACAATGAGCAGTTCTTC. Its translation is CASSLEGGLAVHNEQFF.

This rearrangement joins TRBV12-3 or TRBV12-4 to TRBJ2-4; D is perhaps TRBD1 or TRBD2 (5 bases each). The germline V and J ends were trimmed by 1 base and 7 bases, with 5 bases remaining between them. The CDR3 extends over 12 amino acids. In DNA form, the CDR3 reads TGTGCCAGCAGTTTAGGGGGGAACATTCAGTACTTC. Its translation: CASSLGGNIQYF.

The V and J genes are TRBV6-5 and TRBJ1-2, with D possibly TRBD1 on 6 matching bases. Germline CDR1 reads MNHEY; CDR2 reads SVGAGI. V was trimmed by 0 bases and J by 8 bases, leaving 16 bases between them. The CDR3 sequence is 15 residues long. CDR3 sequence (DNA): TGTGCCAGCAGTTACTCGGGGGCCGGGAGTCGCGGCTACACCTTC. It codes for CASSYSGAGSRGYTF.

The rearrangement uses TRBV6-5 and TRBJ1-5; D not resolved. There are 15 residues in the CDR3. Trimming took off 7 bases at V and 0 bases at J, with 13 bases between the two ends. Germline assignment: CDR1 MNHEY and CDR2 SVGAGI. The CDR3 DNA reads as TGTGCCAGCAAGGAGGGAGGGTATAGCAATCAGCCCCAGCATTTT. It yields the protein CASKEGGYSNQPQHF.